At least ten counts were recorded for the clone carrying this T cell receptor (beta chain). This CDR3 is 13 amino acids long. V dropped 1 base and J dropped 7; count of bases not matched to a gene: 4. CDR1 is SGHTA and CDR2 is FQGNSA in the germline V gene. TCRdb re-called the RT-PCR reads through MiXCR, storing one row per CDR3 protein. The sample has more than 550,000 distinct CDR3 sequences, 11% to 15% seen once. This receptor was obtained from a female donor in good health, serving as a healthy control. The material sequenced was memory CD4+ T cells from blood. The chain combines TRBV7-2 with TRBJ2-7; 7 nucleotides line up with TRBD2. CDR3 DNA: TGTGCCAGCAGCTTAGTGCGGGGGAGAGAGCAGTACTTC. Protein product: CASSLVRGREQYF.